A single sample gave rise to the 30 T cell receptor beta chains below, sequenced in a study of OX40 agonist ivuxolimab in advanced cancers. Repertoires were generated with immunoSEQ multiplex PCR, while TCRdb's copy carries only in-frame clones and drops some. The sample has some 55,000 clones, roughly 73% seen once. The sample was CD4+ or CD8+ T cells sorted from blood, taken in a trial of the OX40 agonist ivuxolimab. Receptors originate from an adult with an advanced solid tumor such as melanoma, head and neck, liver or kidney cancer.

This sequence joins TRBV2 and TRBJ2-3; 14 bases are shared with TRBD2. The CDR3 length is 16 residues. In germline, CDR1 is SNHLY, CDR2 FYNNEI. J was trimmed by 5 bases and V by 1 base; bases with no gene match: 2. The CDR3 sequence: CASSEVGTSGRDTQYF. As DNA, the CDR3 is TGTGCCAGCAGTGAAGTGGGGACTAGCGGGAGAGATACGCAGTATTTT.

V usage is TRBV29-1 and J usage is TRBJ1-2; D perhaps matches TRBD1 (5 bases). The CDR3 spans 14 residues. V lost 3 bases and J 5 bases, leaving 16 bases between the germline ends. Germline V lookup: CDR1 SQVTM, CDR2 ANQGSEA. This CDR3 reads CSVERGDTAYGYTF. In nucleotides, the CDR3 is TGCAGCGTTGAGAGGGGAGATACTGCTTATGGCTACACCTTC.

The chain carries TRBV7-9 and TRBJ1-2, with a tentative D call TRBD1 (5 bases). V lost 5 bases and J 7 bases, leaving 26 bases between the germline ends. CDR1 and CDR2 from the germline V gene are SEHNR and FQNEAQ (reference sequence). The CDR3 has 17 residues. This CDR3 reads CASSPRAGGTRTSGYTF. CDR3 DNA sequence: TGTGCCAGCAGCCCTAGGGCTGGGGGGACCCGGACGTCTGGCTACACCTTC.

CDR3 in DNA: TGCGCCAGCAGCTTCCGGGACACGAGTAATTCACCCCTCCACTTT. Its translation is CASSFRDTSNSPLHF. The chain is built from TRBV5-1 and TRBJ1-6; TRBD1 might be the D (6 bases). This CDR3 region has 15 residues. In germline, CDR1 is SGHRS, CDR2 YFSETQ. Trimming stripped 2 bases from V and 6 bases from J, with 12 bases between.

This clone was found a few times. V and J are TRBV19 and TRBJ2-2; TRBD2 matches at 10 bases. Looked up from germline, CDR1 is LNHDA and CDR2 is SQIVND (reference sequence). After removal of 3 bases from V and 1 base from J, the junction contained 11 bases not matched to a gene. The CDR3 loop spans 19 amino acids. CDR3 nucleotides: TGTGCCAGTAGTATCGCAGGGCTAGCGGGAGCGTTGAACACCGGGGAGCTGTTTTTT. This codes for CASSIAGLAGALNTGELFF.

J is TRBJ1-2 and V is TRBV2; 7 positions match TRBD1. The CDR3 length is 11 residues. The germline V gene encodes CDR1 SNHLY and CDR2 FYNNEI. Trimming cost V 5 bases and J 8 bases; bases outside gene matches: 2. The CDR3 loop reads CASSYRGGYTF. DNA for the CDR3: TGTGCCAGCAGTTACAGGGGCGGCTACACCTTC.

On this clone: Since the CDR3 does not end with the conserved phenylalanine or tryptophan, this likely comes from a read error. The limits of the CDR3 on the DNA are not certain, so only TCRdb's listed CDR3 is given. J is TRBJ1-1 and V is TRBV7-3. The CDR3 extends over 8 residues, inclusive of both ends. Per the germline V gene, CDR1 is SGHTA and CDR2 is FQGTGA. The CDR3 sequence: CASSPTPG.

V is TRBV9 and J is TRBJ2-2; the D gene is possibly TRBD2 (6 bases). This CDR3 has 15 residues. V lost 7 bases, J lost 0 bases, and 13 bases lay in between. The germline CDR1 and CDR2 sequences are SGDLS and YYNGEE. DNA of the CDR3: TGTGCCAGCCAGACCGGGACTCCGAACACCGGGGAGCTGTTTTTT. It yields the protein CASQTGTPNTGELFF. The variable domain in full, completed from reference TRBV9 and TRBJ2-2, reads DSGVTQTPKHLITATGQRVTLRCSPRSGDLSVYWYQQSLDQGLQFLIQYYNGEERAKGNILERFSAQQFPDLHSELNLSSLELGDSALYFCASQTGTPNTGELFFGEGSRLTVL.

J is TRBJ2-3 and V is TRBV5-4; 14 nucleotides agree with TRBD2. From germline, CDR1 is SGHNT and CDR2 YYREEE (reference sequence). Trimming cost V 4 bases and J 8 bases; bases outside gene matches: 9. This CDR3 spans 16 amino acids. Written as DNA, the CDR3 is TGTGCCAGCAGCCAAGGGACTAGCGGGGGCTCGAGTACGCAGTATTTT. Encoded protein: CASSQGTSGGSSTQYF.

J is TRBJ1-1 and V is TRBV10-3; TRBD1 is a possible D gene (5 bases). Germline V lookup: CDR1 ENHRY, CDR2 SYGVKD. The CDR3 has 15 amino acids. V lost 6 bases, J lost 11 bases, and 25 bases lay in between. The CDR3, as DNA: TGTGCCATCAGGGGAACTACCCGGGACGCTGGTGGGGCTTTCTTT. Translating gives CAIRGTTRDAGGAFF.

The chain links TRBV6-1 to TRBJ2-7, with D hard to call. This CDR3 region has 15 residues. Trimming left V 5 bases short and J 1 base short, with 15 bases between. CDR1 and CDR2 from the germline V gene are MNHNS and SASEGT. The CDR3 sequence is CASSPGPGVSYEQYF. CDR3 bases: TGTGCCAGCAGTCCCGGACCGGGCGTTTCCTACGAGCAGTACTTC.

The chain joins TRBV9 to TRBJ1-1, with 9 bases lining up with TRBD1. The CDR3 extends over 15 amino acids. Unmatched junction bases numbered 11, after V lost 3 bases and J lost 8 bases. Germline loops: CDR1 SGDLS, CDR2 YYNGEE. The CDR3 nucleotides are TGTGCCAGCAGCGCCCACCCGGGACAGGGACGGGAAGCTTTCTTT. Its protein is CASSAHPGQGREAFF.

This chain connects TRBV11-2 to TRBJ2-5; weak D call: TRBD2 (5 bases). The CDR3 spans 13 residues. V lost 1 base and J 5 bases, leaving 8 bases between the germline ends. Germline V CDR1 and CDR2: SGHAT, FQNNGV. The CDR3 loop reads CASSLGGMETQYF. The DNA of the CDR3 is TGTGCCAGCAGCTTAGGAGGGATGGAGACCCAGTACTTC.

The gene calls are TRBV6-1 and TRBJ1-1; D gene unclear. This CDR3 is 11 amino acids long. CDR1 is MNHNS and CDR2 is SASEGT in the germline V gene. The chain's CDR3 is CATRKNTEAFF. The DNA of the CDR3 is TGTGCGACCCGTAAGAACACTGAAGCTTTCTTT.

The chain combines TRBV12-5 with TRBJ2-1; TRBD1 might be the D (5 bases). The V and J ends lost 6 bases and 0 bases respectively, with 15 bases between them. The CDR3 length is 16 residues. Germline V gives CDR1 LGHNT, CDR2 FRNRAP. The CDR3 nucleotides read TGTGCTAGTGGCCCCCGACAGACCTCCTCCTACAATGAGCAGTTCTTC. Protein: CASGPRQTSSYNEQFF. The variable domain in full, completed from reference TRBV12-5 and TRBJ2-1, reads DARVTQTPRHKVTEMGQEVTMRCQPILGHNTVFWYRQTMMQGLELLAYFRNRAPLDDSGMPKDRFSAEMPDATLATLKIQPSEPRDSAVYFCASGPRQTSSYNEQFFGPGTRLTVL.

This clone has just one count. This chain uses TRBV6-5 with TRBJ2-7; weak D call: TRBD2 (5 bases). Germline CDR1 reads MNHEY; CDR2 reads SVGAGI. Between the trimmed V and J ends, which lost 2 bases and 7 bases, there was a span of 18 bases. This CDR3 contains 15 residues. CDR3 DNA sequence: TGTGCCAGCAGTTACGAGGCACTCCCCACGGGGGAGCAGTACTTC. The encoded protein is CASSYEALPTGEQYF.

This clone turned up a few times. V usage is TRBV7-2 and J usage is TRBJ1-1; D not certain. Trimming cost V 1 base and J 3 bases, with 12 bases left between them. The CDR3 loop spans 15 amino acids. Germline lookup yields CDR1 SGHTA and CDR2 FQGNSA. The CDR3 reads CASSLGGDWDTEAFF. The CDR3 DNA sequence: TGTGCCAGCAGCTTAGGCGGGGATTGGGACACTGAAGCTTTCTTT.

The chain uses TRBV5-1 and TRBJ2-3; 10 bases are a match to TRBD2. V was clipped by 0 bases and J by 4 bases; unmatched bases: 2. The V gene's germline CDR1 is SGHRS and CDR2 YFSETQ. CDR3 size: 15 residues. CDR3 residues: CASSLGLAGADTQYF. As DNA, the CDR3 is TGCGCCAGCAGCTTGGGGCTAGCGGGAGCAGATACGCAGTATTTT.

This chain uses TRBV4-3 with TRBJ1-2; the D gene is possibly TRBD1 (6 bases). This CDR3 region has 15 residues. CDR1 is LGHNA, CDR2 YSLEER, per germline. Trimming stripped 0 bases from V and 7 bases from J, with 15 bases between. The chain's CDR3 is CASSQDLQGGGGYTF. In DNA, the CDR3 is TGCGCCAGCAGCCAAGACCTTCAGGGAGGGGGTGGCTACACCTTC.

The V gene is TRBV2, the J gene TRBJ2-7; no reliable D call. CDR1 is SNHLY, CDR2 FYNNEI, per germline. This CDR3 comprises 12 residues. V dropped 5 bases and J dropped 2 bases, with 7 bases sitting between them. The CDR3 spells CASSRSAYEQYF. The CDR3 DNA reads as TGTGCCAGCAGTCGCAGTGCCTACGAGCAGTACTTC.

V usage is TRBV7-3 and J usage is TRBJ2-1; 9 bases line up with TRBD2. CDR1 and CDR2 (germline): SGHTA, FQGTGA. This CDR3 has 15 amino acids. Unmatched junction bases numbered 10, after V lost 5 bases and J lost 8 bases. The CDR3 loop reads CASSPHGAGGYEQFF. CDR3 sequence (DNA): TGTGCCAGCAGCCCCCACGGAGCGGGAGGCTATGAGCAGTTCTTC.

The V and J genes are TRBV19 and TRBJ1-4, with TRBD1 matching over 7 bases. Germline CDR1 reads LNHDA; CDR2 reads SQIVND (reference sequence). This CDR3 is 15 amino acids long. With V trimmed by 5 bases and J by 3 bases, 6 bases remained unmatched. CDR3 protein: CASSPMTGSNEKLFF. In DNA form, the CDR3 reads TGTGCCAGTAGTCCGATGACAGGGTCTAATGAAAAACTGTTTTTT.

The DNA for the CDR3 is TGTGCCAGCAGCCTCTACCAGGGGAACACTGAAGCTTTCTTT. It is translated as CASSLYQGNTEAFF. The chain joins TRBV7-9 to TRBJ1-1, with D maybe TRBD1 (5 bases). Germline V gene lookup returns CDR1 SEHNR and CDR2 FQNEAQ (reference sequence). Trimming removed 5 bases from V and 1 base from J, with 11 bases in between. The CDR3 covers 14 residues.

This clone turned up a few times. The gene calls are TRBV4-3 and TRBJ1-1, with D unresolved. The ends were cut back, 1 base at V and 0 bases at J, with 9 bases in the middle. The CDR3 runs to 15 residues. Germline CDR1 LGHNA, CDR2 YSLEER. In DNA form, the CDR3 reads TGCGCCAGCAGCCAAGGCCCTCGGGTGAACACTGAAGCTTTCTTT. Protein product: CASSQGPRVNTEAFF.

The table lists this clone with a few counts. CDR3 DNA: TGTGCCAGTAAGGAAGGACAGCCCCAGAGCTCCTACAATGAGCAGTTCTTC. Its translation: CASKEGQPQSSYNEQFF. The rearrangement joins TRBV19 to TRBJ2-1; D may be TRBD1 (6 bases). The CDR3 sequence is 17 residues long. Per germline, CDR1 LNHDA and CDR2 SQIVND (reference sequence). The V end was cut by 7 bases, the J end by 0 bases, with 19 bases between.

The rearrangement uses TRBV4-1 and TRBJ2-1; TRBD2 aligns across 8 bases. The CDR3 consists of 16 residues. Trimming took 7 bases from V and 10 from J; bases not matched to a gene: 18. Per germline, CDR1 MGHRA and CDR2 YSYEKL. As DNA, the CDR3 is TGCGCCAGCACCACTCAAGGGTCAGCGGGAGATGTGGAGCAGTTCTTC. Amino acids: CASTTQGSAGDVEQFF.

This clone was observed once. The gene calls are TRBV6-5 and TRBJ1-2; D possibly corresponds to TRBD1 (6 bases). The CDR3 has 14 amino acids. Per the germline V gene, CDR1 is MNHEY and CDR2 is SVGAGI. V lost 8 bases, J lost 4 bases, and 17 bases lay in between. Here the CDR3 DNA reads TGTGCCAGCCTATCGCCGACAGGCAGCTATGGCTACACCTTC. Encoded protein: CASLSPTGSYGYTF.

This clone is deemed medium-sized. J is TRBJ1-1 and V is TRBV11-1, with a weak D call TRBD1 (5 bases). This CDR3 has 13 residues. Trimming stripped 3 bases from V and 1 base from J, with 6 bases between. The germline gives CDR1 SGHAT, CDR2 FQDESV (reference sequence). The chain's CDR3 is CASSFGGNTEAFF. The CDR3 nucleotides are TGTGCCAGCAGCTTTGGGGGGAACACTGAAGCTTTCTTT.

CDR3 sequence reads: CASSTHKGGGYTF. The CDR3 DNA sequence: TGTGCCAGCAGTACACACAAAGGGGGAGGCTACACCTTC. The rearrangement joins TRBV6-5 to TRBJ1-2; possible D gene TRBD1, 6 bases. Germline loops: CDR1 MNHEY, CDR2 SVGAGI. This CDR3 contains 13 residues. V was cut by 5 bases and J by 8 bases, with 15 bases left in between.

The chain is built from TRBV2 and TRBJ1-5; D not resolved. The V end was cut by 6 bases, the J end by 5 bases, with 11 bases between. Germline CDR1 is SNHLY and CDR2 is FYNNEI. CDR3 size: 13 residues. The CDR3 region is CASSQYGDQPQHF. The CDR3 DNA is TGTGCCAGCAGCCAGTATGGCGATCAGCCCCAGCATTTT.